This TCR beta chain was captured in a study of T cells in Graves' hyperthyroidism and ophthalmopathy. Amplified TCR beta CDR3 regions came from RNA transcripts. When the TCR CDR3 underwent first-round RT-PCR, the HTBI primer set was used. One entry per CDR3 protein, called by TCRdb with MiXCR from the multiplex PCR reads. The sample shows almost 600,000 distinct CDR3 sequences, roughly 14% of them seen only once. The CDR3 is 14 amino acids. V was clipped by 3 bases and J by 3 bases; unmatched bases: 2. This rearrangement joins TRBV12-3 or TRBV12-4 to TRBJ1-2; 9 positions agree with TRBD1. The sequenced material came from blood. The receptor was isolated from a woman in her twenties or thirties with Graves' hyperthyroidism that later progressed to Graves' ophthalmopathy. CDR3 nucleotides: TGTGCCAGCAGTTTGGGGACAGGGCACTATGGCTACACCTTC. Encoded protein: CASSLGTGHYGYTF.